This TCR beta chain was identified in a study of blood T cell repertoires in COVID-19. Across the whole study: Acute and convalescent COVID-19 samples came from the United States, Italy and Spain.

Original methodology: The assay estimated nucleated cells by amplifying reference gene primers. Sequenced by immunoSEQ multiplex PCR; TCRdb stores in-frame clones only, minus some. V, J and clone size are those of that table, while D and trimming were read from the DNA. The sample lists about 67,000 clones, approximately 75% seen once, with 6.3% in the top ten. Germline CDR1 reads MDHEN; CDR2 reads SYDVKM. Trimming took off 6 bases at V and 8 bases at J, with 22 bases between the two ends. The CDR3 is 15 amino acids. The chain has TRBV28 and TRBJ1-2; D is perhaps TRBD1 (6 bases). Input material: peripheral blood. This TCR was recovered from a woman in her sixties with acute or convalescent COVID-19. The CDR3 DNA is TGTGCCAGCAGCCGCACGAAACAGGGAATACGGGGCTACACCTTC. It encodes CASSRTKQGIRGYTF.